This TCR beta chain was documented in a study of metastatic and nonmetastatic thyroid tumors. Study-wide context: Peripheral blood and tumor or nodule samples from malignant and benign thyroid patients were compared. Study outcomes and limitations: In blood and tumor, TCR beta diversity was reportedly significantly higher in malignant thyroid tumors than in benign nodules.

The CDR3 length is 14 residues. After removal of 1 base from V and 4 bases from J, the junction contained 2 bases not matched to a gene. CDR1 is DFQATT, CDR2 SNEGSKA, per germline (reference sequence). Thyroid surgery was performed in patients who had received no treatment beforehand. A remark on this clone: Its antigen is still unknown.

Authors' processing steps: Clinicopathological groups of papillary thyroid cancer showed CDR3 differences that were used to build a distant-metastasis classifier. TCRdb re-analyzed the PCR reads using MiXCR. TCRdb, not the original authors, processed these V and J calls. The sample lists 9,400 or so clones, roughly 31% occurring once. The sequencing input was adjacent normal tissue. This chain links TRBV20-1 with TRBJ1-5, with 9 bases that match TRBD1. This TCR came from a female donor with papillary thyroid cancer or a benign thyroid nodule (not recorded which). Some clones in this sample may be carry-over from other donors' samples. CDR3 DNA: TGCAGTGCTAGAGGGGACAGGGTTAATCAGCCCCAGCATTTT. Translating gives CSARGDRVNQPQHF.